This T cell receptor (beta chain) was profiled in a study of cytomegalovirus exposure and HLA in healthy donors. The PCR contained 60 Vbeta and 13 Jbeta primers. This table comes from immunoSEQ multiplex PCR, and its TCRdb copy is limited to in-frame clones, with some not included. Of about 140,000 clones listed, around 79% were seen once; the top ten hold approximately 8.3%. In this sample, this clone turned up a few times. Sample: PBMCs. The TCR comes from a woman between 45 and 65 years old in good health and CMV-seropositive.

The CDR3 region is CASSFYPLGSGGIWYF. DNA for the CDR3: TGCGCCAGCAGCTTTTACCCTCTAGGGAGCGGGGGAATATGGTATTTT. V gene TRBV5-1 combines with J gene TRBJ2-3, with TRBD2 matching 8 bases. Trimming at V came to 2 bases and at J to 14 bases, leaving 19 bases not matched to a gene. The CDR3 has 16 residues. CDR1 SGHRS and CDR2 YFSETQ come from the germline V gene.